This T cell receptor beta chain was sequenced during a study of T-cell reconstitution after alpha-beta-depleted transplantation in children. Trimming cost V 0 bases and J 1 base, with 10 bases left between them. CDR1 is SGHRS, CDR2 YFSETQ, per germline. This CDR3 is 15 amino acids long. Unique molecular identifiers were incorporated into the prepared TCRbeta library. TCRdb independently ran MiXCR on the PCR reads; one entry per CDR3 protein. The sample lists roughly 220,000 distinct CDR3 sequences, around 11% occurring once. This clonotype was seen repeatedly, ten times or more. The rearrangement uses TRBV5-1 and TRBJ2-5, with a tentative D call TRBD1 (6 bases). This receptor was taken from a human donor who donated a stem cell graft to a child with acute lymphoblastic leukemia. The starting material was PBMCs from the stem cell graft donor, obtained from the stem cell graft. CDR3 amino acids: CASSLGQVGQETQYF. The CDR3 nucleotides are TGCGCCAGCAGCTTGGGACAGGTGGGCCAAGAGACCCAGTACTTC.